This T cell receptor beta chain was sequenced in a study of cytomegalovirus exposure and HLA in healthy donors. Study-wide points: Three of the chains that were CMV-associated were confirmed in vitro to be specific for CMV antigens. Reportedly, cytomegalovirus status was diagnosed with high sensitivity and specificity. A later analysis found that most CMV-associated TCR beta chains appeared HLA-restricted.

Both 60 Vbeta primers and 13 Jbeta primers went into the PCR. TCRdb keeps only in-frame clones here, not all; method: immunoSEQ multiplex PCR. This table holds more than 80,000 clones, roughly 74% found once. Concerning this clone: What it recognizes is unknown.

This clonotype originated in a female donor in good health and CMV-seropositive. Material: PBMCs.

CDR3 sequence reads: CASSLDPGGGNQPQHF. The CDR3 nucleotides are TGTGCCAGCAGCTTGGACCCAGGCGGGGGCAATCAGCCCCAGCATTTT. The gene calls are TRBV5-8 and TRBJ1-5; D is uncertain. This CDR3 comprises 16 residues. V lost 0 bases and J lost 2, with 12 bases in between. In germline, CDR1 is SGHTS, CDR2 YDEGEE.